Listed below are T cell receptor beta chains from one sample, sequenced in a study of shared clonotypes between healthy human individuals. TCRdb's copy holds only in-frame clones and misses some; the assay was immunoSEQ multiplex PCR. The sample consists of under 2,500,000 clones, almost 96% of them appearing once. Source material: naive CD4+ T cells sorted from blood. These receptors all come from a man aged 18 to 30 in good health. Each CDR3 is given with its conserved first and last residue. The D gene is left open where the match is weak.

TRBV7-9	16	TRBD1	TRBJ2-7	CASSQSSGTGGYEQYF
TRBV7-6	19	TRBD2	TRBJ2-1	CASSLVFGGTSGDYNEQFF
TRBV9	13	.	TRBJ1-6	CASSVGPNSPLHF
TRBV7-2	14	TRBD2	TRBJ2-7	CASSFGTSSYEQYF
TRBV5-1	15	TRBD2	TRBJ2-5	CASSLQLAGAETQYF
TRBV10-3	13	.	TRBJ1-1	CAISSAPNTEAFF
TRBV4-1	18	TRBD1	TRBJ1-5	CASSPRSQRQGNNQPQHF
TRBV5-1	15	.	TRBJ2-7	CASSLSGTQAYEQYF
TRBV18	13	.	TRBJ2-7	CASSELAGGQQYF
TRBV6-5	13	TRBD2	TRBJ2-1	CASGLASYNEQFF
TRBV9	16	TRBD2	TRBJ2-5	CASSDFTSGGSETQYF
TRBV5-8	16	.	TRBJ1-5	CASSPPGPVGNQPQHF
TRBV5-1	12	.	TRBJ1-1	CASSLGGLEAFF
TRBV6-5	13	TRBD1	.	CASSGTGSYEQYF
TRBV5-4	16	.	TRBJ1-6	CASSASGGTNNSPLHF
TRBV30	17	TRBD1	TRBJ2-1	CAWALWSRDRGRNEQFF
TRBV10-3	20	TRBD2	TRBJ2-5	CAISEMFQSLAGVDLETQYF
TRBV7-8	15	.	TRBJ2-3	CASSLVAAGADTQYF
TRBV14	19	TRBD1	TRBJ2-2	CASSTRWTDRGIMPGELFF
TRBV29-1	16	.	TRBJ1-4	CSAYEQSLLGNEKLFF
TRBV7-8	16	.	TRBJ2-3	CASSSPLRSSTDTQYF
TRBV9	16	TRBD2	TRBJ2-3	CASSSLAGRGTDTQYF
TRBV4-1	14	TRBD1	TRBJ2-1	CASSTGQGASAQFF
TRBV6-1	14	TRBD1	TRBJ2-6	CASITGAGANVLTF
TRBV7-9	15	.	TRBJ2-6	CASSPTFSGANVLTF
TRBV6-1	11	.	TRBJ2-7	CASSGGYEQYF
TRBV11-2	16	TRBD1	TRBJ2-1	CASSLASWTGVNEQFF
TRBV6-5	14	.	TRBJ1-5	CASRPWESNQPQHF
TRBV19	15	TRBD1	TRBJ1-2	CASSPLDRGLEGYTF
TRBV6-4	13	.	TRBJ2-3	CASSRQQADTQYF
TRBV4-3	14	.	TRBJ2-3	CASSQEGTHHTQYF
TRBV11-2	16	TRBD1	TRBJ1-6	CASSFGQGTYNSPLHF
TRBV6-5	12	.	TRBJ1-2	CASKRDAGGYTF
TRBV7-9	14	.	TRBJ1-1	CASSSPRGDTEAFF
TRBV28	14	TRBD1	TRBJ2-1	CASSLGQGNNEQFF
TRBV7-2	15	TRBD1	TRBJ1-3	CASSVGQGAGNTIYF
TRBV19	12	.	TRBJ1-2	CASSSGVGGYTF
TRBV2	14	TRBD1	TRBJ2-7	CASSSKQGAYEQYF
TRBV28	13	.	TRBJ1-4	CASTKRANEKLFF
TRBV18	16	TRBD1	TRBJ1-1	CASSPTGQGMNTEAFF
TRBV11-2	13	.	TRBJ2-7	CASSLMGRVGLYF
TRBV6-1	13	.	TRBJ2-4	CASSGGRKGIQYF
TRBV7-8	15	.	TRBJ2-1	CASSGGTVHYNEQFF
TRBV7-3	15	TRBD1	TRBJ2-3	CASSFGTGGRDTQYF
TRBV9	16	TRBD2	TRBJ2-5	CASSTGLAGGEETQYF
TRBV6-6	13	TRBD1	TRBJ2-4	CASRTGGAYIQYF
TRBV30	11	.	TRBJ2-5	CAWSGLETQYF